Sequencing of this T cell receptor (beta chain) was carried out in a study of CD8+CD57+ T cells in acquired aplastic anemia. All patients picked for sequencing had shown, by flow cytometry, an expansion of CD8+CD57+ cells. Genomic DNA provided the template from which TCR beta VDJ and CDR3 profiles were obtained. MiXCR, applied by TCRdb to the reads, yields one record per CDR3 protein. The sample carries about 200,000 distinct CDR3 sequences, 65% recorded once. Trimming shortened V by 0 bases and J by 6 bases, and 11 bases separated the two germline ends. CDR3 length: 14 residues. Germline CDR1 and CDR2: SGHNT and YYREEE (reference sequence).

The receptor was derived from a human donor with aplastic anemia. The V call is TRBV5-4, the J call TRBJ2-3; tentatively, D is TRBD1 or TRBD2 (6 bases each). The specimen sequenced was sorted CD4+, CD8+, or CD8+CD57+ T cells (not recorded which) from PBMCs. The CDR3 DNA reads TGTGCCAGCAGCTTGGGAGGGGGGTTTGATACGCAGTATTTT. It codes for CASSLGGGFDTQYF. The variable domain in full, completed from reference TRBV5-4 and TRBJ2-3, reads ETGVTQSPTHLIKTRGQQVTLRCSSQSGHNTVSWYQQALGQGPQFIFQYYREEENGRGNFPPRFSGLQFPNYSSELNVNALELDDSALYLCASSLGGGFDTQYFGPGTRLTVL.